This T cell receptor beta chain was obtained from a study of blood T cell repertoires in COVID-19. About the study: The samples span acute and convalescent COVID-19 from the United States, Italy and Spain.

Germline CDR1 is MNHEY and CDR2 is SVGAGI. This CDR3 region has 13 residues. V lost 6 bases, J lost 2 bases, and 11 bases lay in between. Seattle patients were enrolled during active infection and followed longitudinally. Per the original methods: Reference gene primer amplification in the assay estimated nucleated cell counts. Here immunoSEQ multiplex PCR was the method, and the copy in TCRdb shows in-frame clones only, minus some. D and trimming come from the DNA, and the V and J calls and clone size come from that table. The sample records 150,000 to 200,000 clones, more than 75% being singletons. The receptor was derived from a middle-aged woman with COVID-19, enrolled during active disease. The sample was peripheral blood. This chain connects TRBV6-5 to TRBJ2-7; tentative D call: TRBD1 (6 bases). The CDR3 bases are TGTGCCAGCAGCCCGGGGACACCCTACGAGCAGTACTTC. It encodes CASSPGTPYEQYF.